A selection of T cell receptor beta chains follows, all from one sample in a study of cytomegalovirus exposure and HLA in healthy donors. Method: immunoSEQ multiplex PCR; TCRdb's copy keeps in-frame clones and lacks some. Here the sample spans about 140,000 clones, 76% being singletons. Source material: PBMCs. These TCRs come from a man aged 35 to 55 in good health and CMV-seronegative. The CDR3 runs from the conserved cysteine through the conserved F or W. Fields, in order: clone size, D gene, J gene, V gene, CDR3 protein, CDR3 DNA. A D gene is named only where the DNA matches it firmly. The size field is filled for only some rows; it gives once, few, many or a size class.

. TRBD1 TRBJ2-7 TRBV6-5 CASSYPPDRGGEQYF TGTGCCAGCAGTTACCCGCCGGACAGGGGCGGCGAGCAGTACTTC
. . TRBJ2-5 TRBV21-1 CASSKTGQGGYESQYF TGTGCCAGCAGCAAAACGGGACAGGGTGGGTATGAGTCCCAGTACTTC
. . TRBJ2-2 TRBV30 CAWKGGAVSANTGELFF TGTGCGTGGAAGGGGGGGGCGGTATCCGCGAACACCGGGGAGCTGTTTTTT
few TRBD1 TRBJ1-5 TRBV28 CASSSPGQGNQPQHF TGTGCCAGCAGTTCCCCGGGACAGGGCAATCAGCCCCAGCATTTT
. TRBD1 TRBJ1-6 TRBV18 CASSPQGADSPLHF TGTGCCAGCTCACCACAGGGGGCTGATTCACCCCTCCACTTT
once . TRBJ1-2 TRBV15 CATSSIQDYGYTF TGTGCCACCAGCTCTATTCAGGACTATGGCTACACCTTC
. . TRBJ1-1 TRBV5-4 CASSLGNGGTAEAFF TGTGCCAGCAGCTTGGGTAACGGGGGGACGGCTGAAGCTTTCTTT
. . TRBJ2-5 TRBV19 CASSTDNQETQYF TGTGCCAGTAGTACAGACAACCAAGAGACCCAGTACTTC
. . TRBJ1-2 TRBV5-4 CASSLESMILGYTF TGTGCCAGCAGCTTGGAGAGTATGATTCTTGGCTACACCTTC
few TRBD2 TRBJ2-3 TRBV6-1 CASSEAPGAGGTDTQYF TGTGCCAGCAGTGAAGCGCCAGGGGCGGGAGGTACAGATACGCAGTATTTT
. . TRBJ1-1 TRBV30 CAWSADRNTEAFF TGTGCCTGGAGTGCGGACAGGAACACTGAAGCTTTCTTT
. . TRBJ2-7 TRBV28 CASNPPLGSSYEQYF TGTGCCAGCAATCCGCCGCTAGGGAGCTCCTACGAGCAGTACTTC
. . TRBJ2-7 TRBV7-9 CASSLGDSYEQYF TGTGCCAGCAGCTTAGGCGATTCCTACGAGCAGTACTTC
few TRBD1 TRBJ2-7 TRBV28 CASSYRGTRSYEQYF TGTGCCAGCAGCTACAGGGGGACCCGTTCCTACGAGCAGTACTTC
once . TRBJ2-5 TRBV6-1 CASSRGEGVETQYF TGTGCCAGCAGTAGAGGGGAGGGGGTAGAGACCCAGTACTTC
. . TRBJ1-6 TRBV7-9 CASSSENSPLHF TGTGCCAGCAGCTCCGAGAATTCACCCCTCCACTTT
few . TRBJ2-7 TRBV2 CASSEGGRESYEQYF TGTGCCAGCAGTGAAGGGGGCAGGGAATCCTACGAGCAGTACTTC
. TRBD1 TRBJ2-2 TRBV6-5 CASSRQGKGTGELFF TGTGCCAGCAGCCGACAGGGAAAAGGCACCGGGGAGCTGTTTTTT
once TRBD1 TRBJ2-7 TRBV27 CASRLQWTGLSETYEQYF TGTGCCAGCAGGCTCCAATGGACAGGGCTTAGCGAGACCTACGAGCAGTACTTC
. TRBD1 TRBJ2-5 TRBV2 CASGTGYQETQYF TGTGCCAGCGGGACAGGGTACCAAGAGACCCAGTACTTC
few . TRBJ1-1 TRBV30 CAWSYDRPLGTEAFF TGTGCCTGGAGCTACGACAGGCCCCTGGGGACTGAAGCTTTCTTT
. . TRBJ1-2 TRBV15 CATSIAGGGYTF TGTGCCACCAGTATAGCGGGGGGTGGCTACACCTTC
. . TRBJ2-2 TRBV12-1 CASSSLSGTGFGTGELFF TGTGCCAGCAGCTCTCTATCCGGGACAGGGTTCGGCACCGGGGAGCTGTTTTTT
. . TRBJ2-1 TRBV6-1 CASSDLKDYHEQFF TGTGCCAGCAGTGACCTGAAGGACTACCATGAGCAGTTCTTC
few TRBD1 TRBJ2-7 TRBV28 CASSYRGVVYEQYF TGTGCCAGCAGTTACAGGGGAGTAGTGTACGAGCAGTACTTC
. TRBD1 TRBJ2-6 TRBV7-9 CASRSGTGGKRTGANVLTF TGTGCCAGCAGGTCCGGGACAGGAGGCAAGAGAACTGGGGCCAACGTCCTGACTTTC
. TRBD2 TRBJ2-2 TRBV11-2 CASSLEPLYGGGTPGGELFF TGTGCCAGCAGCTTAGAACCGTTGTATGGCGGGGGGACTCCGGGGGGGGAGCTGTTTTTT
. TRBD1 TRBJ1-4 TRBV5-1 CASSGVQGAPNEKLFF TGCGCCAGCAGCGGAGTGCAGGGGGCCCCGAATGAAAAACTGTTTTTT
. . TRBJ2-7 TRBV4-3 CASSQVKQSFYEQYF TGCGCCAGCAGCCAAGTAAAACAGTCATTCTACGAGCAGTACTTC
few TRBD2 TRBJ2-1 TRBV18 CASSPPGLAETNEQFF TGTGCCAGCTCACCCCCGGGACTAGCGGAGACAAATGAGCAGTTCTTC
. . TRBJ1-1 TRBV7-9 CASSHISTQIDWNTEAFF TGTGCCAGCAGCCATATATCAACCCAGATCGATTGGAACACTGAAGCTTTCTTT
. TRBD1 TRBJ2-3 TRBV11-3 CASSLSRDRYTDTQYF TGTGCCAGCAGCTTATCCCGGGACAGATACACAGATACGCAGTATTTT
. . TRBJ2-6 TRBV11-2 CASSPQGNGANVLTF TGTGCCAGCAGCCCTCAGGGGAATGGGGCCAACGTCCTGACTTTC
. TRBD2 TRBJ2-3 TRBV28 CASRGGLAGSDTQYF TGTGCCAGCAGGGGGGGACTAGCGGGATCAGATACGCAGTATTTT
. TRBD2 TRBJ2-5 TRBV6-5 CASSYSGGGRGETQYF TGTGCCAGCAGTTACTCCGGGGGGGGCCGCGGAGAGACCCAGTACTTC
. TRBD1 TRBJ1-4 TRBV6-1 CASIRTGDEKLFF TGTGCCAGCATCCGGACAGGGGATGAAAAACTGTTTTTT
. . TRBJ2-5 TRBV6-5 CASSYGGGFQETQYF TGTGCCAGCAGTTACGGAGGCGGGTTCCAAGAGACCCAGTACTTC
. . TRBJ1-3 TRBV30 CAWSALPGRAGNTIYF TGTGCCTGGAGTGCCCTGCCAGGGAGGGCTGGAAACACCATATATTTT
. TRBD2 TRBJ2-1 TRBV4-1 CASSQRLAGDYEQFF TGCGCCAGCAGCCAACGACTAGCGGGAGACTATGAGCAGTTCTTC
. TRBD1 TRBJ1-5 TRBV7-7 CASSSVGQGDHQPQHF TGTGCCAGCAGCTCCGTCGGACAGGGAGATCATCAGCCCCAGCATTTT
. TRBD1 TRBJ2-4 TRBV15 CATSRRSGTGVDIQYF TGTGCCACCAGCAGGCGTTCCGGGACAGGGGTAGACATTCAGTACTTC
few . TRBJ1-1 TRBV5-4 CASSLRGAGDTEAFF TGTGCCAGCAGCTTACGAGGGGCGGGAGACACTGAAGCTTTCTTT
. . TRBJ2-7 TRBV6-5 CASSQRGLDEQYF TGTGCCAGCAGTCAGAGGGGGTTGGACGAGCAGTACTTC
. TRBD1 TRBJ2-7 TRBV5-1 CASSLGTTGSSYEQYF TGCGCCAGCAGCTTAGGGACGACAGGGAGTTCGTACGAGCAGTACTTC
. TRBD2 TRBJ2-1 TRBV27 CASSASGSSYNEQFF TGTGCCAGCAGTGCTAGCGGGAGCTCCTACAATGAGCAGTTCTTC
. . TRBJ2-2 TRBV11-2 CASSLVLGQNTGELFF TGTGCCAGCAGCTTAGTCTTGGGACAAAACACCGGGGAGCTGTTTTTT
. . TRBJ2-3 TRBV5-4 CASRQWGLGTDTQYF TGTGCCAGCAGGCAGTGGGGCCTTGGCACAGATACGCAGTATTTT
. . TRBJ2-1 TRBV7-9 CASSSAPNEQFF TGTGCCAGCAGCAGCGCACCCAATGAGCAGTTCTTC
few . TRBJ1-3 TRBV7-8 CASSSGDTDSGNTIYF TGTGCCAGCAGCTCCGGGGACACGGACTCTGGAAACACCATATATTTT
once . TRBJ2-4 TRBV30 CAWSGFTELVAKNIQYF TGTGCCTGGAGTGGGTTCACTGAACTCGTAGCCAAAAACATTCAGTACTTC
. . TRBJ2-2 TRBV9 CARDITGELFF TGTGCCAGGGACATCACCGGGGAGCTGTTTTTT